What follows describes a single T cell receptor (beta chain). Its antigen remains unknown. This sample also contains other DNA sequences that code for the same CDR3. This entry belongs to a study of shared clonotypes between healthy human individuals. General study results and limits: What naive subsets generally showed was a larger estimated richness than memory subsets showed. Relative to their counterparts shared across all four donors, non-shared clonotypes exhibited diminished generation probabilities.

Germline V lookup: CDR1 SGHTA, CDR2 FQGTGA. The V end lost 0 bases, the J end lost 3 bases, and 6 bases lay between the germline ends. The CDR3 extends over 14 amino acids. Only in-frame clones appear in the TCRdb table, and some are missing; sequencing was by immunoSEQ multiplex PCR. Seen here are about 2.3 million clones, approximately 90% observed once, and the top ten hold about 0.41%. The chain joins TRBV7-3 to TRBJ1-5, with D possibly TRBD1 on 5 matching bases. This clonotype originated in a man aged 18 to 30 in good health. Some clones in this sample may be carry-over from other donors' samples. The sample consisted of naive CD4+ T cells from PBMCs. Stated subset: CD45RA+ positively selected. The CDR3 region has the DNA TGTGCCAGCAGCTTAACAGGGGTCAATCAGCCCCAGCATTTT. Protein product: CASSLTGVNQPQHF.